The 22 T cell receptor beta chains below come from one sample, sequenced in a study of cytomegalovirus exposure and HLA in healthy donors. PCR was performed using 60 Vbeta and 13 Jbeta primers. Assay: immunoSEQ multiplex PCR; the TCRdb copy retains only in-frame clones and omits some. The data contain about 92,000 clones, 75% to 85% of them singletons. Sequences were obtained from PBMCs. The source of these receptors is a man aged 18 to 30 in good health and CMV-seronegative.

This clone occurred once. The chain employs TRBV5-1 and TRBJ2-1; 10 positions agree with TRBD2. Germline V gene data show CDR1 as SGHRS and CDR2 as YFSETQ. V was pared by 6 bases and J by 7 bases, with 13 bases of the junction left unmatched. The length of the CDR3 is 16 residues. The CDR3 bases are TGCGCCAGCACCCCGACGAGCGGGGGGGCTATGAATGAGCAGTTCTTC. This codes for CASTPTSGGAMNEQFF.

The rearrangement uses TRBV5-6 and TRBJ1-2; 7 nucleotides match TRBD1. This CDR3 spans 15 amino acids. CDR1 is SGHDT and CDR2 is YYEEEE in the germline V gene. V shed 5 bases and J 5 bases; nucleotides not matched to a gene: 12. The CDR3 nucleotides are TGTGCCAGCAGGTTAGGACAGGTCGTTCCTTATGGCTACACCTTC. Translated, it gives CASRLGQVVPYGYTF. Full variable domain (outside the CDR3, taken from reference TRBV5-6 and TRBJ1-2): DAGVTQSPTHLIKTRGQQVTLRCSPKSGHDTVSWYQQALGQGPQFIFQYYEEEERQRGNFPDRFSGHQFPNYSSELNVNALLLGDSALYLCASRLGQVVPYGYTFGSGTRLTVV.

The rearrangement uses TRBV6-5 and TRBJ2-5; 7 nucleotides match TRBD2. With V trimmed by 2 bases and J by 4 bases, 4 bases remained unmatched. CDR3 length equals 14 residues. Germline V gene sequence: CDR1 MNHEY, CDR2 SVGAGI. The CDR3 protein is CASSYVGGGETQYF. CDR3 DNA sequence: TGTGCCAGCAGTTACGTGGGGGGGGGAGAGACCCAGTACTTC.

V gene TRBV6-5 combines with J gene TRBJ1-5, with a tentative D call TRBD1 (6 bases). V was clipped by 6 bases and J by 4 bases, with 13 bases between them. Germline CDR1 MNHEY, CDR2 SVGAGI. The CDR3 length is 14 residues. CDR3 DNA: TGTGCCAGCAGCCCTTTCACAGGGAATCAGCCCCAGCATTTT. It translates to CASSPFTGNQPQHF.

This clone was detected a few times. The chain is built from TRBV19 and TRBJ1-2; TRBD1 agrees at 8 bases. The CDR3 runs to 14 residues. V lost 5 bases to trimming and J lost 7 bases; unmatched junction nucleotides: 9. The germline V gene has CDR1 LNHDA and CDR2 SQIVND (reference sequence). The chain's CDR3 is CASSSDRGGAGYTF. CDR3 in DNA: TGTGCCAGTAGTTCCGACAGGGGCGGAGCTGGCTACACCTTC.

The chain combines TRBV5-1 with TRBJ2-1; 7 positions match TRBD2. V was pared by 0 bases and J by 4 bases, with 4 bases of the junction left unmatched. The CDR3 consists of 15 residues. Germline values: CDR1 SGHRS, CDR2 YFSETQ. CDR3 in amino acids: CASSLGWGGYNEQFF. In DNA, the CDR3 is TGCGCCAGCAGCTTGGGGTGGGGGGGATACAATGAGCAGTTCTTC.

V and J are TRBV19 and TRBJ1-5; D remains unclear. The CDR3 sequence is 14 residues long. CDR1 and CDR2 from the germline V gene are LNHDA and SQIVND (reference sequence). V was cut by 4 bases and J by 5 bases, with 12 bases left in between. In DNA form, the CDR3 reads TGTGCCAGTAGTACAAGTGCGGGTTATCAGCCCCAGCATTTT. Translating it yields CASSTSAGYQPQHF. The whole variable domain, remainder taken from reference TRBV19 and TRBJ1-5, is DGGITQSPKYLFRKEGQNVTLSCEQNLNHDAMYWYRQDPGQGLRLIYYSQIVNDFQKGDIAEGYSVSREKKESFPLTVTSAQKNPTAFYLCASSTSAGYQPQHFGDGTRLSIL.

In its sample, this clone was seen a few times. This chain uses TRBV5-1 with TRBJ2-7; D ambiguous. V dropped 0 bases and J dropped 0 bases, with 7 bases sitting between them. CDR3 length: 14 amino acids. CDR1 and CDR2 from the germline V gene are SGHRS and YFSETQ. The CDR3 spells CASSLGLISYEQYF. CDR3 DNA sequence: TGCGCCAGCAGCTTGGGACTGATCTCCTACGAGCAGTACTTC.

The CDR3 loop reads CASSLAWGQGGTEAFF. As DNA, the CDR3 is TGTGCCAGCAGCTTGGCGTGGGGACAGGGGGGGACTGAAGCTTTCTTT. This chain links TRBV5-6 with TRBJ1-1, with 11 nucleotides matching TRBD1. After removal of 0 bases from V and 5 bases from J, the junction contained 6 bases not matched to a gene. The germline V gene has CDR1 SGHDT and CDR2 YYEEEE. There are 16 residues in the CDR3.

This rearrangement joins TRBV7-9 to TRBJ2-5, with a weak D call TRBD2 (8 bases). The CDR3 is made up of 12 amino acids. From germline, CDR1 is SEHNR and CDR2 FQNEAQ (reference sequence). The CDR3 DNA reads TGTTCCGGGAGGGACAGCCAAGAGACCCAGTACTTC. Amino acids: CSGRDSQETQYF.

The V gene is TRBV19, the J gene TRBJ1-2; tentatively, D is TRBD1 (6 bases). The V and J ends lost 1 base and 4 bases respectively, with 7 bases between them. Germline CDR1 reads LNHDA; CDR2 reads SQIVND (reference sequence). The CDR3 extends over 13 amino acids. CDR3 region: CASSIAGAYGYTF. CDR3 nucleotide sequence: TGTGCCAGTAGTATAGCAGGGGCCTATGGCTACACCTTC.

This clone was counted a few times. This chain connects TRBV18 to TRBJ1-1, with D possibly matching TRBD1 (5 bases). Trimming removed 5 bases at V and 5 bases at J, with 18 bases between. CDR1 is KGHSH, CDR2 LQKENI, per germline. The length of the CDR3 is 15 residues. CDR3 coding DNA: TGTGCCAGCTCATCCGGACCCCGGGGGTCAACTGAAGCTTTCTTT. This sequence encodes CASSSGPRGSTEAFF.

The chain uses TRBV11-2 and TRBJ2-7; weak D call: TRBD1 (6 bases). CDR1 is SGHAT, CDR2 FQNNGV, per germline. CDR3 length: 14 amino acids. Trimming left V 4 bases short and J 4 bases short, with 14 bases between. The CDR3 DNA reads TGTGCCAGCAGCTCGATTTCACAGGGATACGAGCAGTACTTC. Residues: CASSSISQGYEQYF.

J is TRBJ1-5 and V is TRBV14; D is unresolved. Germline CDR1 reads SGHDN; CDR2 reads FVKESK. Trimming pared 2 bases from V and 0 bases from J, leaving 8 bases between. The CDR3 covers 15 residues. The CDR3 loop is CASSQLRDSNQPQHF. The CDR3 coding sequence is TGTGCCAGCAGCCAACTCCGCGATAGCAATCAGCCCCAGCATTTT. Using reference TRBV14 and TRBJ1-5 for the parts outside the CDR3, the full variable domain is EAGVTQFPSHSVIEKGQTVTLRCDPISGHDNLYWYRRVMGKEIKFLLHFVKESKQDESGMPNNRFLAERTGGTYSTLKVQPAELEDSGVYFCASSQLRDSNQPQHFGDGTRLSIL.

V and J are TRBV29-1 and TRBJ2-5; D gene unclear. This CDR3 contains 12 residues. Germline CDR1 and CDR2: SQVTM and ANQGSEA. The V end lost 4 bases, the J end lost 9 bases, and 15 bases lay between the germline ends. Written as DNA, the CDR3 is TGCAGCGTTGTCTCCCCCCCCCAGGCCCAGTACTTC. Its protein is CSVVSPPQAQYF.

The rearrangement uses TRBV10-2 and TRBJ2-3, with 8 bases that match TRBD2. The V segment lost 4 bases and the J segment 2 bases; nucleotides outside the gene matches: 11. Per germline, CDR1 WSHSY and CDR2 SAAADI. The CDR3 covers 17 residues. DNA of the CDR3: TGCGCCAGCAGTGCCCCACTTTCGGGGGGGGCCACAGATACGCAGTATTTT. Residues: CASSAPLSGGATDTQYF.

The chain carries TRBV7-2 and TRBJ2-2, with 7 nucleotides matching TRBD1. The ends lost 5 bases at V and 8 bases at J; junction bases unmatched: 8. CDR1 and CDR2 (germline): SGHTA, FQGNSA. The CDR3 sequence is 14 residues long. CDR3 coding DNA: TGTGCCAGCAGCCCACCACCGGACAGGGGGGAGCTGTTTTTT. It codes for CASSPPPDRGELFF.

This sequence joins TRBV6-5 and TRBJ1-2, with TRBD1 matching over 9 bases. Germline assignment: CDR1 MNHEY and CDR2 SVGAGI. The CDR3 is 14 residues long. Losses at the gene ends were 4 bases for V and 8 bases for J; bases not matched to a gene: 8. CDR3 in DNA: TGTGCCAGCAGTTTAAACGGACAGGGGCGCGGCTACACCTTC. This gives the protein CASSLNGQGRGYTF.

This sequence joins TRBV7-6 and TRBJ2-7, with D possibly TRBD1 on 5 matching bases. The CDR3 loop spans 19 amino acids. V was cut by 1 base and J by 1 base, with 23 bases left in between. Germline V gene data show CDR1 as SGHVS and CDR2 as FNYEAQ. The CDR3 region has the DNA TGTGCCAGCAGCTTAGAGATTTATGGGGCCGCGAACCTATCCTACGAGCAGTACTTC. Its translation is CASSLEIYGAANLSYEQYF.

The chain couples TRBV2 to TRBJ2-3, with 7 bases identical to TRBD1. In germline, CDR1 is SNHLY, CDR2 FYNNEI. J lost 9 bases, V lost 5 bases, and 5 bases had no gene match. The CDR3 extends over 12 amino acids. The CDR3 reads CASSYRQGTQYF. The CDR3 nucleotides read TGTGCCAGCAGTTACCGACAGGGAACGCAGTATTTT.

This rearrangement joins TRBV7-3 to TRBJ2-3; 11 bases are a match to TRBD2. Trimming at V came to 5 bases and at J to 0 bases, leaving 4 bases not matched to a gene. The germline V gene encodes CDR1 SGHTA and CDR2 FQGTGA. The CDR3 consists of 16 residues. The DNA for the CDR3 is TGTGCCAGCAGCCACAGACTAGCGGGGAGCACAGATACGCAGTATTTT. Encoded protein: CASSHRLAGSTDTQYF.

The DNA of the CDR3 is TGTGCTAGTGGTTTGGTACGGGCTGAAGCTTTCTTT. This sequence encodes CASGLVRAEAFF. This sequence joins TRBV12-5 and TRBJ1-1; no definite D call. In germline, CDR1 is LGHNT, CDR2 FRNRAP. Deletions cut 0 bases from V and 6 bases from J, with 5 bases between. This CDR3 spans 12 amino acids. Complete variable domain (other parts from reference TRBV12-5 and TRBJ1-1): DARVTQTPRHKVTEMGQEVTMRCQPILGHNTVFWYRQTMMQGLELLAYFRNRAPLDDSGMPKDRFSAEMPDATLATLKIQPSEPRDSAVYFCASGLVRAEAFFGQGTRLTVV.